The clone carrying this TCR beta chain was counted between two and nine times. Its specificity is unknown. The record originates from a study of chemoradiotherapy in HPV16-positive cancers. Study outcomes and limitations: Non-HPV-specific T cells did not expand in tumors during treatment, whereas candidate HPV-specific clones and E7-related motifs did.

Clones were read by immunoSEQ multiplex PCR, and TCRdb kept only the in-frame ones, dropping some. The sample has about 33,000 clones, around 87% seen once. Trimming shortened V by 8 bases and J by 7 bases, and 11 bases separated the two germline ends. Per the germline V gene, CDR1 is SEHNR and CDR2 is FQNEAQ (reference sequence). The CDR3 loop spans 12 amino acids. The clonotype originates from a human donor with HPV-associated anogenital cancer. Material: blood, obtained from a patient who underwent chemoradiotherapy. The chain carries TRBV7-9 and TRBJ2-2; tentative D call: TRBD2 (6 bases). The CDR3 region has the DNA TGTGCCAGCGGGGGACTGAGCGGGGAGCTGTTTTTT. Protein sequence: CASGGLSGELFF. Filled out from reference TRBV7-9 and TRBJ2-2, the complete variable domain reads DTGVSQNPRHKITKRGQNVTFRCDPISEHNRLYWYRQTLGQGPEFLTYFQNEAQLEKSRLLSDRFSAERPKGSFSTLEIQRTEQGDSAMYLCASGGLSGELFFGEGSRLTVL.